The next 23 T cell receptor beta chains were all read from a single sample in a study of long-term antiretroviral therapy in people with HIV. The assay used was immunoSEQ (version v3.0), run at survey level. The protocol was immunoSEQ multiplex PCR, while the TCRdb copy is restricted to in-frame clones and leaves out a portion. The sample carries 25,000 or so clones, around 87% recorded once. Sequenced here: unsorted PBMCs, sampled 1.9 years after starting antiretroviral therapy. All receptors derive from a woman aged 30 to 39 with HIV.

Concerning this clone: This specimen includes other DNA sequences encoding the same CDR3. The genes are TRBV4-2 and TRBJ2-1; D is undetermined. Germline V lookup: CDR1 LGHNA, CDR2 YNFKEQ. The germline V and J ends were trimmed by 0 bases and 1 base, with 7 bases remaining between them. CDR3 length: 15 residues. DNA of the CDR3: TGTGCCAGCAGCCAAGATCGTGTTTCCTACAATGAGCAGTTCTTC. It specifies CASSQDRVSYNEQFF.

There are a few counts of this clone. The chain has TRBV7-7 and TRBJ2-1; D might be TRBD1 (6 bases). The V end lost 5 bases, the J end lost 7 bases, and 15 bases lay between the germline ends. This CDR3 region has 14 residues. The V gene's germline CDR1 is SSHAT and CDR2 FNYEAQ (reference sequence). CDR3 coding DNA: TGTGCCAGCAGCCTCGAGACAGGCGGGAATGAGCAGTTCTTC. It is translated as CASSLETGGNEQFF.

V is TRBV29-1 and J is TRBJ2-7, with D tentatively TRBD2 (5 bases). V lost 6 bases and J 3 bases, leaving 24 bases between the germline ends. This CDR3 contains 16 residues. CDR1 SQVTM and CDR2 ANQGSEA come from the germline V gene. The CDR3 DNA sequence: TGCAGCGTCTCACAGAAGAGGGTAGTTCCAGTCTACGAGCAGTACGTC. It translates to CSVSQKRVVPVYEQYV.

The chain joins TRBV27 to TRBJ2-3; no clear D. Trimming removed 1 base from V and 2 bases from J, with 7 bases in between. CDR1 MNHEY and CDR2 SMNVEV come from the germline V gene (reference sequence). The CDR3 is 14 residues long. CDR3 nucleotides: TGTGCCAGCAGTTTATTGCGGTACACAGATACGCAGTATTTT. It specifies CASSLLRYTDTQYF.

This clone showed up just a few times. The chain recombines TRBV5-8 with TRBJ2-2; 10 nucleotides align to TRBD1. Germline V lookup: CDR1 SGHTS, CDR2 YDEGEE. The CDR3 has 16 amino acids. Trimming removed 5 bases from V and 4 bases from J; junction bases left unmatched: 8. DNA for the CDR3: TGTGCCAGCAGATGGGGACAGGGGCGATCCACCGGGGAGCTGTTTTTT. Residues: CASRWGQGRSTGELFF. Together with reference TRBV5-8 and TRBJ2-2, the CDR3 gives the full variable domain: EAGVTQSPTHLIKTRGQQATLRCSPISGHTSVYWYQQALGLGLQFLLWYDEGEERNRGNFPPRFSGRQFPNYSSELNVNALELEDSALYLCASRWGQGRSTGELFFGEGSRLTVL.

The chain is built from TRBV7-9 and TRBJ1-5; tentatively, D is TRBD1 (5 bases). This CDR3 is 16 amino acids long. The V gene lost 8 bases and the J gene lost 0 bases, with 17 bases spanning the gap. Germline CDR1 and CDR2: SEHNR and FQNEAQ (reference sequence). This chain's CDR3 is CASRILRDYSNQPQHF. DNA for the CDR3: TGTGCCAGCCGCATCTTGAGGGACTATAGCAATCAGCCCCAGCATTTT.

In its sample, this clone was seen once. The rearrangement uses TRBV5-1 and TRBJ1-1, with D possibly TRBD1 on 6 matching bases. The CDR3 spans 13 residues. Germline values: CDR1 SGHRS, CDR2 YFSETQ. V was trimmed by 2 bases and J by 4 bases, leaving 9 bases between them. The CDR3 here is CASSLGGGTEAFF. For the CDR3, the DNA is TGCGCCAGCAGCTTAGGGGGAGGCACTGAAGCTTTCTTT. The variable domain in full, completed from reference TRBV5-1 and TRBJ1-1, reads KAGVTQTPRYLIKTRGQQVTLSCSPISGHRSVSWYQQTPGQGLQFLFEYFSETQRNKGNFPGRFSGRQFSNSRSEMNVSTLELGDSALYLCASSLGGGTEAFFGQGTRLTVV.

The chain employs TRBV2 and TRBJ1-6; TRBD1 is a possible D gene (6 bases). Per germline, CDR1 SNHLY and CDR2 FYNNEI. The CDR3 is 15 residues long. V was clipped by 8 bases and J by 10 bases, with 21 bases between them. CDR3 region: CASGFVLGAGSPLHF. CDR3 sequence (DNA): TGTGCCAGCGGGTTCGTCTTGGGGGCAGGGTCACCCCTCCACTTT.

The DNA for the CDR3 is TGTGCCAGCAGTGAGCGCTCTAGCGGGGGGGCCCTTAGGCAGTACTTC. It is translated as CASSERSSGGALRQYF. The rearrangement uses TRBV2 and TRBJ2-7; 12 bases are shared with TRBD2. The length of the CDR3 is 16 residues. Germline V gene data show CDR1 as SNHLY and CDR2 as FYNNEI. The V segment lost 3 bases and the J segment 9 bases; nucleotides outside the gene matches: 12.

CDR3 DNA sequence: TGTGCCAGTAGTATAGGGGGACACCACGGAGGGGCAACTAATGAAAAACTGTTTTTT. Its protein is CASSIGGHHGGATNEKLFF. This chain uses TRBV19 with TRBJ1-4, with a weak D call TRBD1 (6 bases). The ends were cut back, 1 base at V and 0 bases at J, with 18 bases in the middle. The CDR3 has 19 residues. Germline V gives CDR1 LNHDA, CDR2 SQIVND (reference sequence).

The CDR3 is CASSLAILGGDIQYF. The CDR3 region has the DNA TGCGCCAGCAGCTTGGCGATCCTTGGTGGAGACATTCAGTACTTC. The chain employs TRBV5-1 and TRBJ2-4; D not certain. CDR1 SGHRS and CDR2 YFSETQ come from the germline V gene. The germline V and J ends were trimmed by 0 bases and 8 bases, with 15 bases remaining between them. The CDR3 consists of 15 residues.

The chain joins TRBV19 to TRBJ1-5, with TRBD1 matching over 8 bases. Germline trimming cut 2 bases from V and 8 bases from J; bases unmatched to any gene: 2. This CDR3 is built from 13 residues. Germline CDR1 reads LNHDA; CDR2 reads SQIVND (reference sequence). CDR3 bases: TGTGCCAGTAGTATATCAGGGGGCGAGCCCCAGCATTTT. Protein sequence: CASSISGGEPQHF.

The table lists this clone with a count of one. The rearrangement links TRBV27 to TRBJ1-5; 7 bases agree with TRBD1. With V trimmed by 5 bases and J by 4 bases, 11 bases remained unmatched. This CDR3 spans 16 amino acids. Germline V CDR1 and CDR2: MNHEY, SMNVEV (reference sequence). The CDR3 region is CASSDSAGTDNQPQHF. The CDR3 DNA follows: TGTGCCAGCAGTGACTCGGCCGGGACAGATAATCAGCCCCAGCATTTT.

J is TRBJ1-1 and V is TRBV6-4, with 10 positions matching TRBD1. The CDR3 spans 15 residues. From germline, CDR1 is MRHNA and CDR2 SNTAGT. The ends lost 3 bases at V and 2 bases at J; junction bases unmatched: 3. The CDR3 sequence is CASSETGGSNTEAFF. The CDR3, as DNA: TGTGCCAGCAGTGAGACAGGGGGCAGTAACACTGAAGCTTTCTTT.

This chain uses TRBV19 with TRBJ1-3; D is uncertain. Trimming removed 5 bases from V and 4 bases from J, with 12 bases in between. The CDR3 contains 14 residues. Germline CDR1 reads LNHDA; CDR2 reads SQIVND (reference sequence). As DNA, the CDR3 is TGTGCCAGTAGTCAGTCCCCCCCCGGAAACACCATATATTTT. The encoded protein is CASSQSPPGNTIYF.

The chain combines TRBV18 with TRBJ2-3; 9 nucleotides match TRBD2. Unmatched junction bases numbered 4, after V lost 3 bases and J lost 0 bases. The CDR3 is 16 amino acids. Germline V CDR1 and CDR2: KGHSH, LQKENI. The CDR3 loop is CASSPEAGGSTDTQYF. The CDR3 DNA sequence: TGTGCCAGCTCACCCGAGGCGGGGGGGAGCACAGATACGCAGTATTTT.

The CDR3 DNA sequence: TGTGCCTGGCTCTCAGGGGGCGGGTTGTGGACTGAAGCTTTCTTT. Translated: CAWLSGGGLWTEAFF. The chain is built from TRBV30 and TRBJ1-1, with 8 bases fitting TRBD1. V was clipped by 5 bases and J by 5 bases; unmatched bases: 13. There are 15 residues in the CDR3. Germline loops: CDR1 GTSNPN, CDR2 SVGIG (reference sequence).

This chain links TRBV2 with TRBJ1-2; the D gene is possibly TRBD1 (6 bases). CDR1 SNHLY and CDR2 FYNNEI come from the germline V gene. The CDR3 spans 13 residues. Trimming took 7 bases from V and 4 from J, leaving 13 bases between them. CDR3: CASTRDTIYGYTF. The CDR3 bases are TGTGCCAGCACAAGGGACACTATCTATGGCTACACCTTC.

This sequence joins TRBV27 and TRBJ1-6; the match to TRBD1 covers 7 bases. The CDR3 totals 14 residues. Germline V lookup: CDR1 MNHEY, CDR2 SMNVEV (reference sequence). Trimming removed 5 bases from V and 8 bases from J; junction bases left unmatched: 6. The CDR3 loop is CASSDRAPHSPLHF. CDR3 sequence (DNA): TGTGCCAGCAGTGACAGGGCACCCCATTCACCCCTCCACTTT.

This clone occurred a few times. The chain uses TRBV18 and TRBJ2-2, with TRBD1 matching 7 bases. Germline V gene data show CDR1 as KGHSH and CDR2 as LQKENI. Trimming removed 6 bases from V and 0 bases from J; junction bases left unmatched: 7. The CDR3 is made up of 16 amino acids. The CDR3 region has the DNA TGTGCCAGCTCTCCAGCAGGGGGAGCGAACACCGGGGAGCTGTTTTTT. It translates to CASSPAGGANTGELFF.

This clone was seen more than once but under ten times. The chain employs TRBV6-5 and TRBJ1-2; possibly TRBD1 for D (5 bases). From germline, CDR1 is MNHEY and CDR2 SVGAGI. The length of the CDR3 is 15 residues. V shed 6 bases and J shed 4 bases, with 18 bases lying between them. The CDR3 DNA reads as TGTGCCAGCAGAGGGGTTTCGGGGACGCTCTATGGCTACACCTTC. It codes for CASRGVSGTLYGYTF.

This chain uses TRBV6-5 with TRBJ2-7; the D is unclear. The CDR3 length is 14 residues. Trimming removed 2 bases from V and 0 bases from J, with 8 bases in between. CDR1 MNHEY and CDR2 SVGAGI come from the germline V gene. The CDR3 DNA follows: TGTGCCAGCAGTTACACAGTGAGCTCCTACGAGCAGTACTTC. It is translated as CASSYTVSSYEQYF.

The chain recombines TRBV7-9 with TRBJ2-3; 9 nucleotides agree with TRBD1. The J segment lost 6 bases and the V segment lost 2 bases, leaving 9 bases of the junction unmatched. The CDR3 is 16 amino acids. The germline CDR1 and CDR2 sequences are SEHNR and FQNEAQ (reference sequence). The CDR3 reads CASSLRGTGLEDTQYF. CDR3 DNA sequence: TGTGCCAGCAGCTTAAGGGGGACAGGGTTAGAGGATACGCAGTATTTT.